This note documents a single T cell receptor (beta chain) sequence. The antigen is not known. These data belong to a study of beta chain features in type 1 diabetes. General study points: Type 1 diabetes patients had moderately but significantly shorter TCRB CDR3s in all four CD4+ subsets. For type 1 diabetes patients, VDJ junctions showed fewer insertions and more deletions.

The investigators reverse transcribed all of the isolated RNA, so they sequenced expressed TCRB transcripts. The table came from immunoSEQ multiplex PCR; TCRdb's copy has only in-frame clones and leaves some out. The data hold roughly 38,000 clones, with 66% observed a single time. After removal of 6 bases from V and 1 base from J, the junction contained 1 base not matched to a gene. The CDR3 has 12 residues. The germline V gene encodes CDR1 SQVTM and CDR2 ANQGSEA. The sequence was obtained from a man aged 25 to 45 with type 1 diabetes. Some clones in this sample may be carry-over from other donors' samples. Material for sequencing was Tregs from blood. The rearrangement links TRBV29-1 to TRBJ2-5; 8 positions match TRBD2. For the CDR3, the DNA is TGCAGCGTCCGGGGGGGCCAAGAGACCCAGTACTTC. This gives the protein CSVRGGQETQYF. Looking up the rest from reference TRBV29-1 and TRBJ2-5 gives the full variable domain: SAVISQKPSRDICQRGTSLTIQCQVDSQVTMMFWYRQQPGQSLTLIATANQGSEATYESGFVIDKFPISRPNLTFSTLTVSNMSPEDSSIYLCSVRGGQETQYFGPGTRLLVL.